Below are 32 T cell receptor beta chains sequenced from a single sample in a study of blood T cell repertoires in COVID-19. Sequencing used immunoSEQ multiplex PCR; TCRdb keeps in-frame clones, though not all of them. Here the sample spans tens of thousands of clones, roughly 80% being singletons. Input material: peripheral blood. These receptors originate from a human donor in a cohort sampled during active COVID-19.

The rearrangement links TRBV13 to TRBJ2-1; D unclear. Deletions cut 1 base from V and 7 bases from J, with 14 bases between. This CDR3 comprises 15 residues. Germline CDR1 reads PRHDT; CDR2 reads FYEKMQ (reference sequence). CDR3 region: CASSLARYSRNEQFF. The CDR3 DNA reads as TGTGCCAGCAGCTTAGCTAGATACTCTAGGAATGAGCAGTTCTTC.

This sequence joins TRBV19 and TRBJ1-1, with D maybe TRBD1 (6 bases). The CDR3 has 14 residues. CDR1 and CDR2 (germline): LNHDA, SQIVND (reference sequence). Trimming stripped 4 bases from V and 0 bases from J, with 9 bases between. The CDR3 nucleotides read TGTGCCAGTAGTAGGGGACACTTGAACACTGAAGCTTTCTTT. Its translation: CASSRGHLNTEAFF.

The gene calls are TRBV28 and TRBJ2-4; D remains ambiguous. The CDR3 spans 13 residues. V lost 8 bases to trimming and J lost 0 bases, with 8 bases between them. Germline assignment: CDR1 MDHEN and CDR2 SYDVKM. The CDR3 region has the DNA TGTGCCAGCCGAGAGCTAGCCAAAAACATTCAGTACTTC. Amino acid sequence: CASRELAKNIQYF. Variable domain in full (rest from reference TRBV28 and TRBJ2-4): DVKVTQSSRYLVKRTGEKVFLECVQDMDHENMFWYRQDPGLGLRLIYFSYDVKMKEKGDIPEGYSVSREKKERFSLILESASTNQTSMYLCASRELAKNIQYFGAGTRLSVL.

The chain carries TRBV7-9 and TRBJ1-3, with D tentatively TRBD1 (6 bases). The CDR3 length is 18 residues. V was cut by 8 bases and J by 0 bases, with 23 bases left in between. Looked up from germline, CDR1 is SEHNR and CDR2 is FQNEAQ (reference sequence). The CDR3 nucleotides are TGTGCCAGCTTCACCTCAGGACAGAAGAATGACTCTGGAAACACCATATATTTT. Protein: CASFTSGQKNDSGNTIYF.

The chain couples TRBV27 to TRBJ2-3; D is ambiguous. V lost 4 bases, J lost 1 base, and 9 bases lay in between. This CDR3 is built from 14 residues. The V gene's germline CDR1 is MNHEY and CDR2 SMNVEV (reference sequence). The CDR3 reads CASSSPVRTDTQYF. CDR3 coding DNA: TGTGCCAGCAGTTCCCCAGTACGCACAGATACGCAGTATTTT.

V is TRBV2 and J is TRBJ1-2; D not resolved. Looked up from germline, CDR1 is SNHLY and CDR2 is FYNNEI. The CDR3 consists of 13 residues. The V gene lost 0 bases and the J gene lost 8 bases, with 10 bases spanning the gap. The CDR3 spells CASSEASGWGYTF. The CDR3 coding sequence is TGTGCCAGCAGTGAAGCGTCGGGGTGGGGCTACACCTTC.

The CDR3 loop is CASSSVGGYEQYF. The CDR3 DNA reads as TGCGCCAGCAGCTCCGTCGGGGGCTACGAGCAGTACTTC. The rearrangement links TRBV5-1 to TRBJ2-7, with D possibly being TRBD2 (6 bases). The CDR3 runs to 13 residues. Trimming took off 3 bases at V and 3 bases at J, with 10 bases between the two ends. The germline CDR1 and CDR2 sequences are SGHRS and YFSETQ.

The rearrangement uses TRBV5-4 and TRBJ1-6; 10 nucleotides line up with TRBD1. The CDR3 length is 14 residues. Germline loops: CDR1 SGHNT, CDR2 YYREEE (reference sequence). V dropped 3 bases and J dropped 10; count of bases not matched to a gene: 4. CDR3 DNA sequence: TGTGCCAGCAGCTCGGGACAGGGGCGGTCACCCCTCCACTTT. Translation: CASSSGQGRSPLHF.

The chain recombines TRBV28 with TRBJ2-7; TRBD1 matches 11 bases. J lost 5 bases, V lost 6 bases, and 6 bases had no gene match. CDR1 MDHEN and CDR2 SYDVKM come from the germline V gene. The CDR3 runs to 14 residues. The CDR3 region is CASRDRGRGDEQYF. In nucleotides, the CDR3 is TGTGCCAGCAGGGACAGGGGGCGAGGTGACGAGCAGTACTTC.

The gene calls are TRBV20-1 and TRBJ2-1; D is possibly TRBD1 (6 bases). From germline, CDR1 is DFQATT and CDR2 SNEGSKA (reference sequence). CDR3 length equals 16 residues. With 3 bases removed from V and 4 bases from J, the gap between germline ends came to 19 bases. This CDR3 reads CSASRLVTGSYNEQFF. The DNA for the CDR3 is TGCAGTGCTAGTCGGTTGGTGACAGGATCATACAATGAGCAGTTCTTC.

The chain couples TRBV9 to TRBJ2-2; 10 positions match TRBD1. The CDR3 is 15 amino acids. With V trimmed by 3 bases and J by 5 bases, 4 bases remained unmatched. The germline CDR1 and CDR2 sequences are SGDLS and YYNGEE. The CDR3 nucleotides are TGTGCCAGCAGCGCCCGGGACAGGGGTACCGGGGAGCTGTTTTTT. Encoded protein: CASSARDRGTGELFF.

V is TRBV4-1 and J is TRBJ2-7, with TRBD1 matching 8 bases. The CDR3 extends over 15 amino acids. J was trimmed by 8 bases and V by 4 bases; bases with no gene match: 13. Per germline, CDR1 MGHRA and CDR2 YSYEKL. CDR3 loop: CASSPSRTGSFKQYF. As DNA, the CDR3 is TGCGCCAGCAGCCCATCACGGACAGGGAGCTTTAAGCAGTACTTC.

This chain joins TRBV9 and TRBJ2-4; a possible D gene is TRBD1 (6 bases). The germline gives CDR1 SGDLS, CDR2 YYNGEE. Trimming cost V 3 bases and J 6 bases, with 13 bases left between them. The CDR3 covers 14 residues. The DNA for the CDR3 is TGTGCCAGCAGCGCCCGGACAGACGGAAACATTCAGTACTTC. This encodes CASSARTDGNIQYF.

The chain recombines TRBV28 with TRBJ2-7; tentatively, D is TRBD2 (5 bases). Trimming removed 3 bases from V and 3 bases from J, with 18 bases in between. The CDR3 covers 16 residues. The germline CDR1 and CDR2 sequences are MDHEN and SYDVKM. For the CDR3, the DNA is TGTGCCAGCAGTTTCCGATTTAGTCCGGGAAACTACGAGCAGTACTTC. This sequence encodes CASSFRFSPGNYEQYF.

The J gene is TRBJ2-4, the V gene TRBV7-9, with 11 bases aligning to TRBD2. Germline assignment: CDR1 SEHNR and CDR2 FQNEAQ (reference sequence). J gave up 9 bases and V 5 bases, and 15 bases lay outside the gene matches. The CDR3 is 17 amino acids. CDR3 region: CASSERGTSGGESIQYF. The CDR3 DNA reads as TGTGCCAGCAGCGAACGCGGGACTAGCGGAGGGGAGAGCATTCAGTACTTC.

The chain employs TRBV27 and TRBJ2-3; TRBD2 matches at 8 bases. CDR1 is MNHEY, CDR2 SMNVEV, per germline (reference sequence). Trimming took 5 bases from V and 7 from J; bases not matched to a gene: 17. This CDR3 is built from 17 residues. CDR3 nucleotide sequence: TGTGCCAGCAGTCCACCATGGGTAGCGGGGTTAGGAAATACGCAGTATTTT. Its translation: CASSPPWVAGLGNTQYF.

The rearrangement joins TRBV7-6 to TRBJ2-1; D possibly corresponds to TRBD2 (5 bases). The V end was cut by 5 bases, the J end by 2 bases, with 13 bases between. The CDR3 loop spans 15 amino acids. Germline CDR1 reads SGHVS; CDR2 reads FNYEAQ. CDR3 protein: CASSQSLGTYNEQFF. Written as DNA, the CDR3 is TGTGCCAGCAGCCAGTCACTAGGGACCTACAATGAGCAGTTCTTC.

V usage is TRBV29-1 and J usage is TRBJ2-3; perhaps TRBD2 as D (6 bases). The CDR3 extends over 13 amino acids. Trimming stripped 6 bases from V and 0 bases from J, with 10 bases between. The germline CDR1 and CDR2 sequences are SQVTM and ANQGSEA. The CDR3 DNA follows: TGCAGCGTAAGCGGAGGGAGCACAGATACGCAGTATTTT. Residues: CSVSGGSTDTQYF.

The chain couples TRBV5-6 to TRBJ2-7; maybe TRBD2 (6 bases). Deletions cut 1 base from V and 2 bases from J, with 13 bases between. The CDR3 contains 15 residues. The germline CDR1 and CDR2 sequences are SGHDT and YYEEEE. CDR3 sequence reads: CASSLYGRPPYEQYF. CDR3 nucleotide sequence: TGTGCCAGCAGCTTGTACGGGAGACCCCCCTACGAGCAGTACTTC.

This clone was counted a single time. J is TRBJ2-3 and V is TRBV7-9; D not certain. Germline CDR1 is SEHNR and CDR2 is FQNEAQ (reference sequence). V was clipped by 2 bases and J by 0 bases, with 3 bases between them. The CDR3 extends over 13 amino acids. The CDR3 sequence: CASSLLSTDTQYF. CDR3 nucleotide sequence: TGTGCCAGCAGCTTATTAAGCACAGATACGCAGTATTTT.

Here the CDR3 reads CASSLLANADYGYTF. CDR3 in DNA: TGTGCCAGCAGCTTATTGGCCAACGCGGACTATGGCTACACCTTC. This sequence joins TRBV7-8 and TRBJ1-2; D gene uncertain. This CDR3 is built from 15 residues. CDR1 is SGHVS and CDR2 is FQNEAQ in the germline V gene. Trimming cost V 2 bases and J 3 bases, with 13 bases left between them.

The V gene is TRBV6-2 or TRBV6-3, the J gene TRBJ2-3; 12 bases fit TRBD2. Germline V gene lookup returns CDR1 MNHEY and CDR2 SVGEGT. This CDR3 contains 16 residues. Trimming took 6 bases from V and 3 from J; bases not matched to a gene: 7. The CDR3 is CASSLLAGGGTDTQYF. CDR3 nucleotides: TGTGCCAGCAGCCTACTAGCGGGAGGAGGGACAGATACGCAGTATTTT.

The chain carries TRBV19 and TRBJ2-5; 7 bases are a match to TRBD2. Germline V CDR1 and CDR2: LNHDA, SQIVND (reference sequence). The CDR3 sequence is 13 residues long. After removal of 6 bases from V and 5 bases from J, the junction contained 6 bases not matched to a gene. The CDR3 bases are TGTGCCAGTAGCACATTCGGGGGGGAGACCCAGTACTTC. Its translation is CASSTFGGETQYF.

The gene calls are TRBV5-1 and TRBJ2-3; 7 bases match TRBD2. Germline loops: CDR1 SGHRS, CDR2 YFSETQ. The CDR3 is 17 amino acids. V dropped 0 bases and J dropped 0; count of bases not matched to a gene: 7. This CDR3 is CASSLGPAGSSTDTQYF. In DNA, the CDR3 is TGCGCCAGCAGCTTGGGGCCAGCGGGAAGTAGCACAGATACGCAGTATTTT.

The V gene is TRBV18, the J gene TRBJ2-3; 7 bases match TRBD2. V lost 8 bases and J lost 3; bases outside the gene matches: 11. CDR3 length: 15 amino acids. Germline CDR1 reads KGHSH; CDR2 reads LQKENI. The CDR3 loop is CASTRDYQTTDTQYF. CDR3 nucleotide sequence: TGTGCCAGCACCAGGGACTACCAGACTACAGATACGCAGTATTTT.

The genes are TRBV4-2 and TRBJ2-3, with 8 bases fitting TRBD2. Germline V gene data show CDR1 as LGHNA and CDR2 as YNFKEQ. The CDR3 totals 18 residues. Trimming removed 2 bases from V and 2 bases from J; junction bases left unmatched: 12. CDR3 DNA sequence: TGTGCCAGCAGCCAAATGAGGGGGACTAGAGATTCCACAGATACGCAGTATTTT. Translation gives CASSQMRGTRDSTDTQYF.

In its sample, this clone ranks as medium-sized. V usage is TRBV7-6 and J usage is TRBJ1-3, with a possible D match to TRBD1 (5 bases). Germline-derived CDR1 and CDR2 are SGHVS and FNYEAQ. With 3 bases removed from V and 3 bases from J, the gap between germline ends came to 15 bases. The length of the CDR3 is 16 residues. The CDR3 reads CASSLAPTGLGNTIYF. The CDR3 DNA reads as TGTGCCAGCAGCTTGGCCCCCACAGGTCTTGGAAACACCATATATTTT.

The CDR3 nucleotides read TGTGCCTGGAGGGCCTTAACCCCCGCTCCTAATTCACCCCTCCACTTT. Translated: CAWRALTPAPNSPLHF. The J gene is TRBJ1-6, the V gene TRBV30; no firm D call. The ends were cut back, 3 bases at V and 6 bases at J, with 18 bases in the middle. The CDR3 is made up of 16 amino acids. Germline loops: CDR1 GTSNPN, CDR2 SVGIG (reference sequence). Based on the CDR3 plus reference TRBV30 and TRBJ1-6, the full variable domain is SQTIHQWPATLVQPVGSPLSLECTVEGTSNPNLYWYRQAAGRGLQLLFYSVGIGQISSEVPQNLSASRPQDRQFILSSKKLLLSDSGFYLCAWRALTPAPNSPLHFGNGTRLTVT.

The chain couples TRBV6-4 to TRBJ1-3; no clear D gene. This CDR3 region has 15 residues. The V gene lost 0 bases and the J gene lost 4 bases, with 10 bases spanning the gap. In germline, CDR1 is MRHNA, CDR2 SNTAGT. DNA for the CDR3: TGTGCCAGCAGTGACTCCGAAGTGAGAGGAAACACCATATATTTT. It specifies CASSDSEVRGNTIYF.

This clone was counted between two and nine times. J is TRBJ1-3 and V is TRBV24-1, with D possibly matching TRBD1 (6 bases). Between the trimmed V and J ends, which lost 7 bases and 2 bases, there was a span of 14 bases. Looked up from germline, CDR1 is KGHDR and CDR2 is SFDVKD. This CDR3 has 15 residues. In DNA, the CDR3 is TGTGCCACCAGCGCGGAAGGGGGAACTGGAAACACCATATATTTT. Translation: CATSAEGGTGNTIYF.

Here the CDR3 reads CASSPKTGFTGRQYF. The CDR3 DNA is TGTGCCAGCTCACCCAAGACAGGGTTTACGGGGAGGCAGTATTTT. This rearrangement joins TRBV18 to TRBJ2-3; the match to TRBD1 covers 7 bases. The junction had 14 bases not matched to a gene; V was cut back by 3 bases and J by 11 bases. This CDR3 has 15 amino acids. CDR1 and CDR2 from the germline V gene are KGHSH and LQKENI.

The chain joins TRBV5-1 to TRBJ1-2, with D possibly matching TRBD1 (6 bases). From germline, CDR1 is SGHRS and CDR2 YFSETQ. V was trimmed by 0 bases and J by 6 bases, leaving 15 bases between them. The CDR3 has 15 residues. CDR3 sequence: CASSLGQGRKDGYTF. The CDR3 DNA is TGCGCCAGCAGCTTGGGGCAGGGGAGAAAGGATGGCTACACCTTC.